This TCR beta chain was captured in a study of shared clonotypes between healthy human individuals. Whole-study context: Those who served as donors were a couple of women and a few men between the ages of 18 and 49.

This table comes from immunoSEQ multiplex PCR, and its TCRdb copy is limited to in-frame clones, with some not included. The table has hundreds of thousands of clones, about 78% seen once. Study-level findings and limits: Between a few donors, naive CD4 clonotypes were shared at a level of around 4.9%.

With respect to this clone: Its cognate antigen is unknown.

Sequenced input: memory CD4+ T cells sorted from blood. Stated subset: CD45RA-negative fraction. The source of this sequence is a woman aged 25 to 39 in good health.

In DNA form, the CDR3 reads TGCGCCAGCAGCTTGGGGAGGGCCTTGGGTAGCTTGAATGAGCAGTTCTTC. Protein sequence: CASSLGRALGSLNEQFF. The genes are TRBV5-1 and TRBJ2-1, with a weak D call TRBD2 (6 bases). Trimming removed 0 bases from V and 7 bases from J, with 20 bases in between. This CDR3 is 17 amino acids long. The germline CDR1 and CDR2 sequences are SGHRS and YFSETQ.